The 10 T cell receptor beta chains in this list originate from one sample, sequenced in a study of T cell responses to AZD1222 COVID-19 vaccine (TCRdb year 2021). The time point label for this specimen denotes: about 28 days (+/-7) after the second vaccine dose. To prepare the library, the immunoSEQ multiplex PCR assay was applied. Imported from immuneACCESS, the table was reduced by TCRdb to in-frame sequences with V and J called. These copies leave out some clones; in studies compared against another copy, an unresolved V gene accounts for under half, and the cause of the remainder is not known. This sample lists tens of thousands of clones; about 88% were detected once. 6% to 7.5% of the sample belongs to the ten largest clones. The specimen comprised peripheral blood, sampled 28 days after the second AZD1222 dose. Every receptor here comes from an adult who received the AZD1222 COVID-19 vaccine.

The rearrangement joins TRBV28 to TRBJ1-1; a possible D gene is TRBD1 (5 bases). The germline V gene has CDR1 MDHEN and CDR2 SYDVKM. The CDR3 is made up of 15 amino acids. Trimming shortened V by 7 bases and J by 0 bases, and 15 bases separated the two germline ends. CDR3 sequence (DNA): TGTGCCAGCACTACTCCGACAGATTTGAACACTGAAGCTTTCTTT. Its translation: CASTTPTDLNTEAFF. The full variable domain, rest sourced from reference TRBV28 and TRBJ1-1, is DVKVTQSSRYLVKRTGEKVFLECVQDMDHENMFWYRQDPGLGLRLIYFSYDVKMKEKGDIPEGYSVSREKKERFSLILESASTNQTSMYLCASTTPTDLNTEAFFGQGTRLTVV.

In nucleotides, the CDR3 is TGTGCCAGCAGTTTGCAGACTGGAAACACCATATATTTT. It translates to CASSLQTGNTIYF. The V gene is TRBV28, the J gene TRBJ1-3, with D unresolved. Per germline, CDR1 MDHEN and CDR2 SYDVKM. The CDR3 length is 13 residues. The V end lost 3 bases, the J end lost 2 bases, and 5 bases lay between the germline ends. Full variable domain (outside the CDR3, taken from reference TRBV28 and TRBJ1-3): DVKVTQSSRYLVKRTGEKVFLECVQDMDHENMFWYRQDPGLGLRLIYFSYDVKMKEKGDIPEGYSVSREKKERFSLILESASTNQTSMYLCASSLQTGNTIYFGEGSWLTVV.

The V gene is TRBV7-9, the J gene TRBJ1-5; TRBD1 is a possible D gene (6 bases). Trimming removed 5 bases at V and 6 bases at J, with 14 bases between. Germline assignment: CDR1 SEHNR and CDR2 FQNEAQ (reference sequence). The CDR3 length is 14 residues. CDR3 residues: CASSQTGGSQPQHF. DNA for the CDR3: TGTGCCAGCAGCCAGACAGGCGGGAGTCAGCCCCAGCATTTT.

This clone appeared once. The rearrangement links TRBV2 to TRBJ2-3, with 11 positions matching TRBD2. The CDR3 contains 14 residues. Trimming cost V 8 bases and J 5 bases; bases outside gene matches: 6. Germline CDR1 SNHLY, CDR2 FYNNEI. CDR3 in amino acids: CASEKLAGVDTQYF. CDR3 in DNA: TGTGCCAGCGAGAAACTAGCGGGAGTAGATACGCAGTATTTT.

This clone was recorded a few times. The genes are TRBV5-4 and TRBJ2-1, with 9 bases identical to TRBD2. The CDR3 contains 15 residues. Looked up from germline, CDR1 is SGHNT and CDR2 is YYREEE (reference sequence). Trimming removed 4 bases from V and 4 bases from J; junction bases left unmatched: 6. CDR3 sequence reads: CASSLGLATYNEQFF. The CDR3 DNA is TGTGCCAGCAGCCTCGGACTAGCGACTTACAATGAGCAGTTCTTC.

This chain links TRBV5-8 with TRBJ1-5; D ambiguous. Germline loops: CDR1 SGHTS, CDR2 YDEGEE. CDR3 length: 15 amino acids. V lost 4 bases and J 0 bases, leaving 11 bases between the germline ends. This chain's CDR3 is CASSPLRSSNQPQHF. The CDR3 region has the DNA TGTGCCAGCAGCCCGCTCCGAAGTAGCAATCAGCCCCAGCATTTT.

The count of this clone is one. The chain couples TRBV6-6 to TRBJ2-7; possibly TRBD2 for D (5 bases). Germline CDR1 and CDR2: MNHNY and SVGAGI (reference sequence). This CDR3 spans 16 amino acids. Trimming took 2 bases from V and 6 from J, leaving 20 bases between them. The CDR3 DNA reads TGTGCCAGCAGTTACGTTGGACGGTTATCCGAGGGCGAGCAGTACTTC. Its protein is CASSYVGRLSEGEQYF.

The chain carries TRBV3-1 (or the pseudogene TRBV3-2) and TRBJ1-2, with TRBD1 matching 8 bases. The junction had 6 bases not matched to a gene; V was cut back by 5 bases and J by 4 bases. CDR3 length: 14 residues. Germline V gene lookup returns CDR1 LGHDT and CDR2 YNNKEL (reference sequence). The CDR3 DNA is TGTGCCAGCAGCGTTGGGACAGGCGGCTATGGCTACACCTTC. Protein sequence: CASSVGTGGYGYTF.

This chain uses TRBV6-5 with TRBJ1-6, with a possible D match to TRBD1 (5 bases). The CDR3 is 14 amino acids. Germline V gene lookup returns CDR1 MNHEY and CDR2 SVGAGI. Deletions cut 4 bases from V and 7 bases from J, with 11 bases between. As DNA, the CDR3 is TGTGCCAGCAGTTCGAGACAGCTAAATTCACCCCTCCACTTT. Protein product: CASSSRQLNSPLHF.

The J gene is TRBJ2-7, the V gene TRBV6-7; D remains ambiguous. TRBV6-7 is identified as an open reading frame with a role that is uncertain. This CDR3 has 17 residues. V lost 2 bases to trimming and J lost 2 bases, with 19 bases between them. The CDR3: CASSYPNNFRATYEQYF. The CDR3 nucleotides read TGTGCCAGCAGTTACCCAAACAATTTCCGGGCCACCTACGAGCAGTACTTC.